This T cell receptor beta chain was captured by sequencing in a study of control samples from healthy donors and cancer patients. Clones were read by immunoSEQ multiplex PCR, and TCRdb kept only the in-frame ones, dropping some. The sample lists about 14,000 clones; 70% to 80% were seen once. The sample was formalin-fixed, paraffin-embedded tissue. The sequence was obtained from a female donor with lung cancer.

CDR3 in DNA: TGCGCCAGCAGCCAAGATAGGGATGAAAAACTGTTTTTT. Its protein is CASSQDRDEKLFF. The J gene is TRBJ1-4, the V gene TRBV4-3; the D is unclear. Trimming took 0 bases from V and 6 from J, leaving 5 bases between them. This CDR3 is built from 13 residues. CDR1 LGHNA and CDR2 YSLEER come from the germline V gene.